This TCR beta chain is from a study of PD-1 blockade in classical Hodgkin lymphoma. TCRdb's table, derived via immunoSEQ multiplex PCR, lists solely in-frame clones and lacks some. This sample has about 90,000 clones; 65% to 85% occur once, and the top ten carry 17%. The time point denotes: cycle 4 day 1 (C4D1), after 6 weeks of nivolumab. Each and every patient relapsed after autologous stem cell transplantation, and patients got differing brentuximab vedotin exposure. The germline V gene has CDR1 SGHTA and CDR2 FQGNSA. The CDR3 contains 15 residues. The junction had 4 bases not matched to a gene; V was cut back by 2 bases and J by 5 bases.

Sample: peripheral blood mononuclear cells (PBMCs), taken before the fourth cycle of nivolumab. The source is a human donor with classical Hodgkin lymphoma. This chain joins TRBV7-2 and TRBJ2-7; 12 nucleotides align to TRBD2. In nucleotides, the CDR3 is TGTGCCAGCAGCTTATGGACTAGCGGGATGAACGAGCAGTACTTC. As protein: CASSLWTSGMNEQYF.